This paragraph reports one T cell receptor beta chain. This may be a read error: a much more frequent sequence differs by one nucleotide. CDR1 is SQVTM, CDR2 ANQGSEA, per germline. The CDR3 extends over 12 amino acids. MiXCR, applied by TCRdb to the 5' RACE reads, yields one record per CDR3 protein. The profile shows about 8,600 distinct CDR3 sequences, more than 15% of them singletons. Source material: memory CD4+ T cells sorted from blood. The subset: memory CD4+ T cells, CD4+CD45RO+CD25-. This receptor was obtained from a female donor with breast cancer. This chain links TRBV29-1 with TRBJ1-2; D gene ambiguous. This CDR3 reads CSALGSVGGCTF. Written as DNA, the CDR3 is TGCAGCGCTCTGGGGTCTGTGGGTGGCTGCACCTTC.